A selection of T cell receptor beta chains follows, all from one sample in a study of metastatic and nonmetastatic thyroid tumors. TCRdb re-called the PCR reads through MiXCR. The repertoire has more than 13,000 clones, around 22% of them found once; the top ten carry under 9.5%. What was sequenced was blood. These receptor sequences come from a female donor with papillary thyroid cancer or a benign thyroid nodule (not recorded which). Some clones in this sample may be carry-over from other donors' samples. Both conserved end residues are trimmed from each CDR3.

J | V | CDR3
TRBJ2-1 | TRBV7-3 | ASSNRDRGLNGNEQF
TRBJ1-6 | TRBV7-3 | ASSRTGQDNSPLH
TRBJ1-4 | TRBV2 | ASSARGYSDEKLF
TRBJ2-1 | TRBV11-2 | ASSLEAGGSYNEQF
TRBJ2-3 | TRBV19 | ASSRQGFRTDTQY
TRBJ2-3 | TRBV12-3/TRBV12-4 | ASSLPLHGTDTQY
TRBJ2-1 | TRBV5-6 | ASSLGRGGSSYNEQF
TRBJ1-5 | TRBV28 | ASRKKREGYSQPQH
TRBJ2-2 | TRBV6-4 | AISEGDTVELF
TRBJ2-7 | TRBV5-1 | ASSPRVGASYEQY
TRBJ1-1 | TRBV12-3/TRBV12-4 | ASSLVGSGTEAF
TRBJ2-5 | TRBV7-3 | ASSYTGGRETQY
TRBJ2-7 | TRBV7-2 | ASSPGPGPGYEQY
TRBJ1-2 | TRBV20-1 | SADGQGIDGYT
TRBJ2-7 | TRBV20-1 | SARGIGGARGEQY
TRBJ2-3 | TRBV11-1 | ASSLPSGGTDTQY
TRBJ2-7 | TRBV20-1 | SARETGGSYEQY
TRBJ1-6 | TRBV20-1 | STYPGQGRRTYNSPLH
TRBJ2-7 | TRBV6-1 | ASSEDVVAGGPYEQY
TRBJ1-6 | TRBV20-1 | SARPTFFNSPLH
TRBJ1-2 | TRBV2 | ASSESEGTNYGYT
TRBJ2-7 | TRBV11-2 | ASSFGRANEQY
TRBJ2-7 | TRBV5-1 | ASSGGDRTPSEQY
TRBJ1-3 | TRBV2 | ASSASAPETGNTIY
TRBJ2-3 | TRBV2 | ASSVDPSGGKDTQY
TRBJ1-5 | TRBV7-9 | ASSLGQGGAPQH
TRBJ2-3 | TRBV29-1 | SAKTHLRSTDTQY
TRBJ2-7 | TRBV28 | ASTGMADSYEQY
TRBJ2-3 | TRBV20-1 | SANAWGKGTDTQY
TRBJ2-5 | TRBV4-2 | ASSQDVAGGQETQY
TRBJ2-7 | TRBV20-1 | SARSGLEGGGNEQY
TRBJ2-7 | TRBV27 | ASRPGTGRGYYEQY